The clone carrying this TCR beta chain appeared a single time. The antigen is unknown. The CDR3 covers 17 residues. The germline V gene encodes CDR1 SGHVS and CDR2 FNYEAQ. The J segment lost 2 bases and the V segment lost 4 bases, leaving 13 bases of the junction unmatched. This sample is drawn from a study of cytomegalovirus exposure and HLA in healthy donors. Study-level results: Using a false discovery rate of 0.05, a later analysis showed that approximately 16,000 TCR beta sequences were associated with HLA alleles.

In the PCR, 60 Vbeta and 13 Jbeta primers were used. Generated by immunoSEQ multiplex PCR, the TCRdb table keeps only in-frame clones and is missing some. The table has 100,000 or so clones, over 70% seen once. This TCR came from a man aged 40-49 years in good health and CMV-seronegative. The rearrangement links TRBV7-6 to TRBJ2-5, with TRBD1 matching over 7 bases. The specimen was PBMCs. The CDR3 nucleotides are TGTGCCAGCAGCTCGTCCTACGATGGGACAGTACAAGAGACCCAGTACTTC. As protein: CASSSSYDGTVQETQYF.